This T cell receptor beta chain appears in the sequencing data of a study of cytomegalovirus exposure and HLA in healthy donors. Overall study: The same platform was used for the 100 to 150 validation repertoires and the roughly 680 first-cohort repertoires, a later analysis reported. The study's findings and limits: Rarity held for most TCR sequences, but there were some public TCRs that occurred in many donors. It was reportedly the case that the classifier diagnosed cytomegalovirus status with high specificity and sensitivity. A few CMV-associated chains were confirmed in vitro to be specific for CMV antigens.

In regard to this clone: Antigen: not known.

The table came from immunoSEQ multiplex PCR; TCRdb's copy has only in-frame clones and leaves some out. The table has about 140,000 clones, about 95% seen once. Germline values: CDR1 SGHDT, CDR2 YYEEEE. The ends were cut back, 2 bases at V and 0 bases at J, with 15 bases in the middle. CDR3 size: 17 residues. The TCR originated in a man younger than 35 in good health and CMV-seropositive. Sequenced input: PBMCs. The chain uses TRBV5-6 and TRBJ2-1; the D is unclear. The CDR3 DNA is TGTGCCAGCAGCTTTTTCTTGGAGACGCCCTCCTACAATGAGCAGTTCTTC. It specifies CASSFFLETPSYNEQFF.